This T cell receptor (beta chain) comes out of a study of response to subunit inactivated influenza vaccine. This clonotype was counted a few times. TCRdb recomputed calls from the RT-PCR reads with MiXCR, one row per CDR3 protein. The table lists about 500,000 distinct CDR3 sequences, 16% of them singletons, with around 3% in the top ten. The CDR3 covers 13 residues. Germline CDR1 and CDR2: SGHTA and FQGNSA. With V trimmed by 0 bases and J by 15 bases, 8 bases remained unmatched. This chain connects TRBV7-2 to TRBJ2-4; TRBD1 aligns across 7 bases. Specimen: CD4+ T cells sorted from PBMCs, collected 23 months after vaccination. The sequence came from a man aged 45 to 70 who received an inactivated influenza vaccine. The CDR3: CASSLARGSQWYF. CDR3 coding DNA: TGTGCCAGCAGCTTAGCCAGGGGGAGCCAGTGGTACTTC. The entire variable domain, with the rest obtained from reference TRBV7-2 and TRBJ2-4, is as follows: GAGVSQSPSNKVTEKGKDVELRCDPISGHTALYWYRQSLGQGLEFLIYFQGNSAPDKSGLPSDRFSAERTGGSVSTLTIQRTQQEDSAVYLCASSLARGSQWYFGAGTRLSVL.